This T cell receptor (beta chain) was captured by sequencing in a study of blood T cell repertoires in COVID-19. Study at large: Samples representing acute and convalescent COVID-19 were sourced from the United States, Italy and Spain. In each case, the material was cDNA or gDNA derived from T cells, B-cell-depleted T cells, or PBMCs.

CDR1 is MGHDK and CDR2 is SYGVNS in the germline V gene. The CDR3 loop spans 11 amino acids. The method was immunoSEQ multiplex PCR; TCRdb's version includes in-frame clones alone and lacks a portion of them. The sample carries 150,000 to 200,000 clones, 85% to 90% recorded once. This chain links TRBV25-1 with TRBJ2-1; D remains unclear. The sample was peripheral blood. This receptor was obtained from an older woman with acute or convalescent COVID-19. Here the CDR3 reads CSTDSYNEQFF. Here the CDR3 DNA reads TGTTCTACAGACTCCTACAATGAGCAGTTCTTC.